Presented here are 10 T cell receptor beta chains from one specimen sequenced in a study of beta chain features in type 1 diabetes. Findings of the study overall: Moderate yet significant TCRB CDR3 shortening was seen in Type 1 diabetes patients in all four CD4+ subsets.

Expressed TCRB transcripts were sequenced because the entire RNA isolate underwent reverse transcription. Clones were sequenced by immunoSEQ multiplex PCR, and TCRdb holds only the in-frame ones, with some missing. There are roughly 280,000 clones in the sample; roughly 25% occur only once, and 0.012% lies in the top ten. Antigens of these TCRs are unknown. Sequenced material: naive CD4+ T cells from blood. Source of these receptors: a woman in her 30s with type 1 diabetes.

CDR3 DNA sequence: TGCGCCAGCAGCTTCTCCGGCCAAGAGACCCAGTACTTC. Its translation is CASSFSGQETQYF. This chain links TRBV5-1 with TRBJ2-5, with D unresolved. The CDR3 consists of 13 residues. CDR1 is SGHRS, CDR2 YFSETQ, per germline. The ends were cut back, 2 bases at V and 1 base at J, with 6 bases in the middle.

This clone has just a few counts. J is TRBJ2-2 and V is TRBV13; D is perhaps TRBD1 (5 bases). Between the trimmed V and J ends, which lost 8 bases and 4 bases, there was a span of 17 bases. Per the germline V gene, CDR1 is PRHDT and CDR2 is FYEKMQ (reference sequence). This CDR3 has 15 amino acids. CDR3 region: CASSGRARSTGELFF. The CDR3 DNA reads as TGTGCCAGCTCAGGCAGGGCCCGAAGCACCGGGGAGCTGTTTTTT. The entire variable domain, with the rest obtained from reference TRBV13 and TRBJ2-2, is as follows: AAGVIQSPRHLIKEKRETATLKCYPIPRHDTVYWYQQGPGQDPQFLISFYEKMQSDKGSIPDRFSAQQFSDYHSELNMSSLELGDSALYFCASSGRARSTGELFFGEGSRLTVL.

This clone has a handful of counts. The chain uses TRBV7-2 and TRBJ2-2, with a possible D match to TRBD2 (5 bases). CDR3 size: 14 residues. Germline V CDR1 and CDR2: SGHTA, FQGNSA. With 2 bases removed from V and 4 bases from J, the gap between germline ends came to 8 bases. The DNA for the CDR3 is TGTGCCAGCAGCTTATGGAGGTCCACCGGGGAGCTGTTTTTT. Translation gives CASSLWRSTGELFF.

J is TRBJ1-1 and V is TRBV29-1, with 7 bases identical to TRBD1. The J segment lost 2 bases and the V segment lost 0 bases, leaving 3 bases of the junction unmatched. CDR1 SQVTM and CDR2 ANQGSEA come from the germline V gene. The CDR3 runs 14 residues. The CDR3 DNA follows: TGCAGCGTTGAAGATGACAGGGTCAACACTGAAGCTTTCTTT. Amino acid sequence: CSVEDDRVNTEAFF. The variable domain in full, with the rest retrieved from reference TRBV29-1 and TRBJ1-1, is SAVISQKPSRDICQRGTSLTIQCQVDSQVTMMFWYRQQPGQSLTLIATANQGSEATYESGFVIDKFPISRPNLTFSTLTVSNMSPEDSSIYLCSVEDDRVNTEAFFGQGTRLTVV.

The rearrangement joins TRBV27 to TRBJ1-1; the D is unclear. The ends were cut back, 5 bases at V and 5 bases at J, with 12 bases in the middle. The CDR3 is 13 amino acids. Germline CDR1 and CDR2: MNHEY and SMNVEV (reference sequence). The CDR3 loop is CASSTSRGTEAFF. Here the CDR3 DNA reads TGTGCCAGCAGTACCTCACGCGGGACTGAAGCTTTCTTT.

DNA for the CDR3: TGTGCCAGCTCACCGGGCAGGGGAGTATACTACGAGCAGTACTTC. This sequence encodes CASSPGRGVYYEQYF. V gene TRBV18 combines with J gene TRBJ2-7, with D tentatively TRBD1 (6 bases). The CDR3 consists of 15 residues. The V gene's germline CDR1 is KGHSH and CDR2 LQKENI. Trimming took 3 bases from V and 3 from J, leaving 15 bases between them.

This chain uses TRBV7-6 with TRBJ1-2; 8 bases are shared with TRBD1. Germline values: CDR1 SGHVS, CDR2 FNYEAQ. The junction had 7 bases not matched to a gene; V was cut back by 5 bases and J by 2 bases. The CDR3 runs to 15 residues. CDR3: CASSPRTGSNYGYTF. For the CDR3, the DNA is TGTGCCAGCAGCCCGAGGACAGGGTCGAACTATGGCTACACCTTC.

The V gene is TRBV7-9, the J gene TRBJ2-5; 13 nucleotides align to TRBD2. CDR1 SEHNR and CDR2 FQNEAQ come from the germline V gene (reference sequence). Trimming took 3 bases from V and 4 from J; bases not matched to a gene: 2. The CDR3 runs 15 residues. The CDR3 DNA is TGTGCCAGCAGCTTCGGACTAGCGGGAGCAGAGACCCAGTACTTC. It yields the protein CASSFGLAGAETQYF.

This clone was recorded a few times. The V and J genes are TRBV4-1 and TRBJ2-3, with TRBD1 as a possible D gene (6 bases). V gave up 2 bases and J gave up 3 bases, with 6 bases separating them. This CDR3 comprises 13 residues. Germline CDR1 is MGHRA and CDR2 is YSYEKL. CDR3 in amino acids: CASSQRGTDTQYF. The CDR3 region has the DNA TGCGCCAGCAGCCAAAGGGGGACAGATACGCAGTATTTT.

This clone was counted a few times. This sequence joins TRBV25-1 and TRBJ1-1; maybe TRBD1 (6 bases). The CDR3 contains 13 residues. Trimming removed 8 bases from V and 5 bases from J, with 15 bases in between. CDR1 is MGHDK and CDR2 is SYGVNS in the germline V gene. The CDR3 here is CASRTQGWTEAFF. The DNA of the CDR3 is TGTGCCAGCCGCACACAGGGCTGGACTGAAGCTTTCTTT.